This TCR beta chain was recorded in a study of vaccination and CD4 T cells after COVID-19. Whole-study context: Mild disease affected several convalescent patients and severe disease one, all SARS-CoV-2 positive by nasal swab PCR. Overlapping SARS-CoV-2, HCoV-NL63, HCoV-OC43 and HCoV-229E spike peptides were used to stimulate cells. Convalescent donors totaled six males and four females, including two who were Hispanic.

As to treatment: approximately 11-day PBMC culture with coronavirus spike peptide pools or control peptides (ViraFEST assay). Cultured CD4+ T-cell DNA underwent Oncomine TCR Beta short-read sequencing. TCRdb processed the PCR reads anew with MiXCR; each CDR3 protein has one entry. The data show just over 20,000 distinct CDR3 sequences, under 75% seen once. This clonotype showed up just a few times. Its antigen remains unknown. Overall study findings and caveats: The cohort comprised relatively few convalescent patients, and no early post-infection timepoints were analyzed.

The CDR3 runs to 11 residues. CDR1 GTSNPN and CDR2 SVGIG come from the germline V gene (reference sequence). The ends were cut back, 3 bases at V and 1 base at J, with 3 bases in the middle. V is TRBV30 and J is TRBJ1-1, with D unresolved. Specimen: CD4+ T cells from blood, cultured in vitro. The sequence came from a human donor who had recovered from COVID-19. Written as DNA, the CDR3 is TGTGCCTGGAGGTGGAACACTGAAGCTTTCTTT. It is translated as CAWRWNTEAFF.